The rows below give T cell receptor beta chains drawn from one sample of a study of cytomegalovirus exposure and HLA in healthy donors. Repertoires were generated with immunoSEQ multiplex PCR, while TCRdb's copy carries only in-frame clones and drops some. Among more than 100,000 clones listed, under 80% were seen once. The sequenced sample was PBMCs. These receptors were obtained from a woman aged 18 to 35 in good health and CMV-seropositive. The conserved cysteine and the conserved F or W are not part of the CDR3 here. Each record gives: clone size, V gene, J gene, CDR3 protein. Clone size is not always given. Where it is, it says once, few, many or a class for expanded clones.

.	TRBV27	TRBJ2-6	ASSLSGANVLT
.	TRBV14	TRBJ1-3	ASSQTGGPSGNTIY
.	TRBV27	TRBJ2-7	ASSLGLAGPSYEQY
.	TRBV5-4	TRBJ2-7	ASSLRLVKGYEQY
.	TRBV9	TRBJ1-1	ASSRVAEEAF
.	TRBV7-7	TRBJ2-1	ASSAGGSYNEQF
.	TRBV7-2	TRBJ2-7	ASSRTSVYEQY
few	TRBV5-4	TRBJ2-7	ASSLAGGLSYEQY
.	TRBV2	TRBJ1-3	ASSPGQISSGNTIY
.	TRBV18	TRBJ2-2	ASSPRPGTGELF
few	TRBV27	TRBJ2-6	ASSLGQATSGANVLT
.	TRBV13	TRBJ1-3	ASSHPGVSSGNTIY
.	TRBV29-1	TRBJ2-7	SVPMSSSYEQY
.	TRBV30	TRBJ2-7	ACTSARLSYEQY
once	TRBV28	TRBJ1-1	ASSLPRTGVRTEAF
.	TRBV7-6	TRBJ1-1	ASSLAPDSVNTEAF
.	TRBV4-3	TRBJ1-4	ASSQDRTENEKLF
.	TRBV9	TRBJ1-2	ASSVEEGRHYGYT
few	TRBV5-5	TRBJ2-1	ASSLSGLAGGRYNEQF
.	TRBV27	TRBJ1-1	ASMKGMNTEAF
.	TRBV10-3	TRBJ2-1	AITLDRSTEQF
.	TRBV2	TRBJ2-1	AIPPNPGTSVGF
few	TRBV5-1	TRBJ1-2	ASSSQATYGYT
.	TRBV15	TRBJ2-1	ATSRGEGGNEQF